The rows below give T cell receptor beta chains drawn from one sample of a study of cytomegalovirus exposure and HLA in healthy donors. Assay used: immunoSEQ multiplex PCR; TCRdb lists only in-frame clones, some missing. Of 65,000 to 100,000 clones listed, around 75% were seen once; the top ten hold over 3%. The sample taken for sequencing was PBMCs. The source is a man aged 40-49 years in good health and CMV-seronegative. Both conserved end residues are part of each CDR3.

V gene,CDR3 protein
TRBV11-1,CASSLDFPSNTGELFF
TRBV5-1,CASSFGLRDYPAEQYF
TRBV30,CAWSRQGSTEAFF
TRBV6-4,CASSDSGQGADTQYF
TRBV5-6,CASRSTQGANYGYTF
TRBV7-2,CASSLAAGTGPETQYF
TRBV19,CASSIFQGVISGANVLTF
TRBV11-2,CASSLALGQGDNQPQHF
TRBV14,CASSQDLGFRPTSYEQCF
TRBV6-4,CASTPSPGTGELFF
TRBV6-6,CASSPPMDRGGYTF
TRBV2,CASQSQGWQNSPLHF
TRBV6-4,CASSEGGGAGDTQYF
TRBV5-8,CASSWGGGWTNEQYF
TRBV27,CASSLSGTRGASSYEQYF
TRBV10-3,CAIKGGQGGTGELFF
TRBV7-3,CASSLSTANSYNSPLHF
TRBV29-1,CSGQGETQYF
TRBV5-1,CASSRDKGFRALHF
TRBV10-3,CAISDPGTLNTEAFF
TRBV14,CASSQSWSSGDTGELFF
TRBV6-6,CASSRGQGALEQYF